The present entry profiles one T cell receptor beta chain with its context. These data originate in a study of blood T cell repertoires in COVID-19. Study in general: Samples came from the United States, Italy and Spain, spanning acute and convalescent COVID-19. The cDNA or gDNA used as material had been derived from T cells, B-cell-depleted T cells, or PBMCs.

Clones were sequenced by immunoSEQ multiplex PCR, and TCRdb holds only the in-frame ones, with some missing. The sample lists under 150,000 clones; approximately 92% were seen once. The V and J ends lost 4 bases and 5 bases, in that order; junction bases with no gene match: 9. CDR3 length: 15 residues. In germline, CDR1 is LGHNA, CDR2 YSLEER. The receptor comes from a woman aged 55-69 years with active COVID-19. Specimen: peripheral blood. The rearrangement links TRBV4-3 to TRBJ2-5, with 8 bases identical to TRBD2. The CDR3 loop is CASSLRDSGGETQYF. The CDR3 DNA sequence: TGCGCCAGCAGCCTCCGGGACTCGGGAGGGGAGACCCAGTACTTC.